Each of the 8 T cell receptor beta chains below was sequenced from the same sample in a study of cytomegalovirus exposure and HLA in healthy donors. The PCR contained 60 Vbeta and 13 Jbeta primers. Sequenced by immunoSEQ multiplex PCR; TCRdb stores in-frame clones only, minus some. This sample carries under 55,000 clones, approximately 73% of them seen once, and the ten largest clones take about 3%. Sequencing was done on a sample of PBMCs. The receptors shown here come from a man aged 18 to 29 in good health and CMV-seronegative.

This chain connects TRBV7-2 to TRBJ1-6; D gene ambiguous. The V end was cut by 1 base, the J end by 11 bases, with 9 bases between. The CDR3 extends over 13 amino acids. CDR1 SGHTA and CDR2 FQGNSA come from the germline V gene. The CDR3 DNA reads as TGTGCCAGCAGCTTAGAAAGGAGCGCACCCCTCCACTTT. Amino acids: CASSLERSAPLHF.

V is TRBV7-8 and J is TRBJ2-3; D possibly corresponds to TRBD2 (6 bases). There are 16 residues in the CDR3. V gave up 5 bases and J gave up 2 bases, with 17 bases separating them. CDR1 SGHVS and CDR2 FQNEAQ come from the germline V gene. This CDR3 is CASSPRPGLLTDTQYF. Written as DNA, the CDR3 is TGTGCCAGCAGCCCGCGTCCGGGACTCCTCACAGATACGCAGTATTTT. The full variable domain, completed using reference TRBV7-8 and TRBJ2-3, is GAGVSQSPRYKVAKRGQDVALRCDPISGHVSLFWYQQALGQGPEFLTYFQNEAQLDKSGLPSDRFFAERPEGSVSTLKIQRTQQEDSAVYLCASSPRPGLLTDTQYFGPGTRLTVL.

The chain carries TRBV7-6 and TRBJ1-1; TRBD1 matches 8 bases. J gave up 6 bases and V 3 bases, and 6 bases lay outside the gene matches. The germline gives CDR1 SGHVS, CDR2 FNYEAQ. The CDR3 is 14 amino acids. CDR3 nucleotide sequence: TGTGCCAGCAGCTTCCTCGGACAGGGCGCTGAAGCTTTCTTT. This codes for CASSFLGQGAEAFF. The whole variable domain, remainder taken from reference TRBV7-6 and TRBJ1-1, is GAGVSQSPRYKVTKRGQDVALRCDPISGHVSLYWYRQALGQGPEFLTYFNYEAQQDKSGLPNDRFSAERPEGSISTLTIQRTEQRDSAMYRCASSFLGQGAEAFFGQGTRLTVV.

The CDR3 loop reads CSVSPGQGMQPQHF. CDR3 coding DNA: TGCAGCGTATCCCCGGGACAGGGTATGCAGCCCCAGCATTTT. The V gene is TRBV29-1, the J gene TRBJ1-5; TRBD1 matches at 9 bases. Per germline, CDR1 SQVTM and CDR2 ANQGSEA. Trimming removed 6 bases from V and 7 bases from J; junction bases left unmatched: 10. This CDR3 region has 14 residues.

The J gene is TRBJ1-3, the V gene TRBV2; TRBD1 agrees at 9 bases. This CDR3 has 16 amino acids. Losses at the gene ends were 4 bases for V and 2 bases for J; bases not matched to a gene: 6. The V gene's germline CDR1 is SNHLY and CDR2 FYNNEI. The CDR3 protein is CASSALGTGTGNTIYF. The CDR3 bases are TGTGCCAGCAGTGCCCTGGGGACAGGGACTGGAAACACCATATATTTT. Filled out from reference TRBV2 and TRBJ1-3, the complete variable domain reads EPEVTQTPSHQVTQMGQEVILRCVPISNHLYFYWYRQILGQKVEFLVSFYNNEISEKSEIFDDQFSVERPDGSNFTLKIRSTKLEDSAMYFCASSALGTGTGNTIYFGEGSWLTVV.

The V gene is TRBV5-4, the J gene TRBJ1-1; TRBD1 might be the D (6 bases). This CDR3 spans 17 amino acids. V was cut by 0 bases and J by 7 bases, with 22 bases left in between. Germline V gene lookup returns CDR1 SGHNT and CDR2 YYREEE (reference sequence). Here the CDR3 reads CASSLAPDSIFLGEAFF. The CDR3 DNA follows: TGTGCCAGCAGCTTGGCCCCGGACAGTATCTTTTTGGGTGAAGCTTTCTTT.

V and J are TRBV19 and TRBJ2-5, with 7 bases aligning to TRBD1. Germline CDR1 and CDR2: LNHDA and SQIVND (reference sequence). The CDR3 sequence is 11 residues long. V shed 10 bases and J 7 bases; nucleotides not matched to a gene: 6. CDR3: CATGQAPTQYF. Here the CDR3 DNA reads TGTGCCACCGGACAGGCGCCGACCCAGTACTTC. The complete variable domain, with remaining parts taken from reference TRBV19 and TRBJ2-5, reads DGGITQSPKYLFRKEGQNVTLSCEQNLNHDAMYWYRQDPGQGLRLIYYSQIVNDFQKGDIAEGYSVSREKKESFPLTVTSAQKNPTAFYLCATGQAPTQYFGPGTRLLVL.

The rearrangement joins TRBV14 to TRBJ1-1, with 8 bases aligning to TRBD1. The germline V gene has CDR1 SGHDN and CDR2 FVKESK. The J segment lost 1 base and the V segment lost 4 bases, leaving 5 bases of the junction unmatched. The CDR3 is 15 residues long. CDR3: CASSPTGTGNTEAFF. The CDR3 nucleotides read TGTGCCAGCAGCCCAACCGGGACAGGGAACACTGAAGCTTTCTTT. The variable domain in full, with the rest retrieved from reference TRBV14 and TRBJ1-1, is EAGVTQFPSHSVIEKGQTVTLRCDPISGHDNLYWYRRVMGKEIKFLLHFVKESKQDESGMPNNRFLAERTGGTYSTLKVQPAELEDSGVYFCASSPTGTGNTEAFFGQGTRLTVV.